This T cell receptor (beta chain) was obtained from a study of patients and donors after allogeneic stem cell transplantation. This clonotype was observed at least ten times. This CDR3 spans 15 amino acids. Trimming took 9 bases from V and 0 from J; bases not matched to a gene: 4. Germline V gene data show CDR1 as LNHDA and CDR2 as SQIVND (reference sequence). TCRdb redid the calling of the RT-PCR reads with MiXCR, one entry per CDR3 protein. Among almost 90,000 distinct CDR3 sequences listed, roughly 4.9% were seen once. This clonotype originated in a human donor who was either an allogeneic HSCT recipient or a stem cell or donor lymphocyte infusion donor (not recorded which). It is not recorded whose cells these are; they may come from a transplant donor. The sample consisted of blood, either unsorted or a sorted T cell fraction (not recorded which). The chain has TRBV19 and TRBJ1-6, with 8 bases identical to TRBD1. The CDR3: CASRTGNSYNSPLHF. Written as DNA, the CDR3 is TGTGCCAGCCGGACAGGGAACTCCTATAATTCACCCCTCCACTTT.